The clone carrying this T cell receptor (beta chain) was counted many times. Its target is unknown. These data belong to a study of T cells in Graves' hyperthyroidism and ophthalmopathy. Study-wide results and caveats: Most thyroid clonotypes with frequency above 0.001 were detected in blood.

Template material for amplifying TCR beta CDR3 regions consisted of RNA transcripts. The HTBI primer set was used in a first-round RT-PCR of the TCR CDR3. TCRdb re-called the multiplex PCR reads with MiXCR, one entry per CDR3 protein. The table lists some 550,000 distinct CDR3 sequences, around 16% of them singletons. Sequenced: blood. The sequence derives from a middle-aged woman with Graves' ophthalmopathy.

The CDR3 nucleotides read TGTGCCAGCAGCCCGGGGACTCACAATGAGCAGTTCTTC. This translates into CASSPGTHNEQFF. The V and J genes are TRBV7-3 and TRBJ2-1; possible D gene TRBD2, 6 bases. The CDR3 totals 13 residues. The V end lost 5 bases, the J end lost 5 bases, and 10 bases lay between the germline ends. Germline V CDR1 and CDR2: SGHTA, FQGTGA.